The present TCR beta chain was sequenced within a study of T cells in Graves' hyperthyroidism and ophthalmopathy. This clonotype has a handful of counts. Regions amplified from RNA transcripts were the TCR beta CDR3 regions. The HTBI primer set drove a first-round RT-PCR of the TCR CDR3. TCRdb re-analysed the multiplex PCR reads in MiXCR, keeping a single row per CDR3 protein. The sample has a few hundred thousand distinct CDR3 sequences, around 14% seen once. The length of the CDR3 is 17 residues. The V segment lost 6 bases and the J segment 4 bases; nucleotides outside the gene matches: 15. Germline CDR1 is MGHRA and CDR2 is YSYEKL. This sample holds PBMCs from approximately 9 ml fresh peripheral blood.

The chain joins TRBV4-1 to TRBJ2-7; 10 bases agree with TRBD1. This TCR was recovered from a young woman with Graves' hyperthyroidism. Sequences were obtained from blood. CDR3 residues: CASRKGVSGQGFYEQYF. The CDR3 DNA is TGCGCCAGCAGGAAGGGGGTCTCGGGACAGGGGTTTTACGAGCAGTACTTC.